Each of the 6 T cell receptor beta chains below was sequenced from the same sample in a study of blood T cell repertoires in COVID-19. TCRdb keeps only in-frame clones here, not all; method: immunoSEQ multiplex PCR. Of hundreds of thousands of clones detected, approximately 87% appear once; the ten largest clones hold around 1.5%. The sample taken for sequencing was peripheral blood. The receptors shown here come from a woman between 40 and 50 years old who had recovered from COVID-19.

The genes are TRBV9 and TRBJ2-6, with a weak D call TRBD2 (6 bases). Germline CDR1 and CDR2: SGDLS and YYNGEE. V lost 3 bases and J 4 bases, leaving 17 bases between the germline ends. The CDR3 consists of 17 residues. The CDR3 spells CASSAKLGGPGANVLTF. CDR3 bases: TGTGCCAGCAGCGCAAAACTGGGGGGACCCGGGGCCAACGTCCTGACTTTC.

The CDR3 bases are TGCGCCAGCAGTCCGGACAGGGTTCATGGCTACACCTTC. Translation: CASSPDRVHGYTF. The rearrangement uses TRBV10-1 and TRBJ1-2; 8 bases map to TRBD1. The CDR3 length is 13 residues. Germline V gene lookup returns CDR1 WNHNN and CDR2 SYGVQD (reference sequence). J lost 6 bases, V lost 5 bases, and 5 bases had no gene match.

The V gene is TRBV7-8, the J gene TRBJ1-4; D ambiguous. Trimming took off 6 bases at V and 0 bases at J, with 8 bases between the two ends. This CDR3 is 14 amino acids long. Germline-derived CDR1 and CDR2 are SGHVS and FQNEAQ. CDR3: CASSGSATNEKLFF. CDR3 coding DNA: TGTGCCAGCAGTGGCAGCGCAACTAATGAAAAACTGTTTTTT. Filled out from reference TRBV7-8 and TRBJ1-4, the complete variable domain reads GAGVSQSPRYKVAKRGQDVALRCDPISGHVSLFWYQQALGQGPEFLTYFQNEAQLDKSGLPSDRFFAERPEGSVSTLKIQRTQQEDSAVYLCASSGSATNEKLFFGSGTQLSVL.

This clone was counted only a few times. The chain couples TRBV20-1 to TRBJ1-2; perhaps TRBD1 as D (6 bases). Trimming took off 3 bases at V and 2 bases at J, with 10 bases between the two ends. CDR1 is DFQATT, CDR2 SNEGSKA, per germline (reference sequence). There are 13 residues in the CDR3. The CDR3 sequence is CSASGQGNYGYTF. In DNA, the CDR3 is TGCAGTGCTAGTGGCCAGGGGAACTATGGCTACACCTTC.

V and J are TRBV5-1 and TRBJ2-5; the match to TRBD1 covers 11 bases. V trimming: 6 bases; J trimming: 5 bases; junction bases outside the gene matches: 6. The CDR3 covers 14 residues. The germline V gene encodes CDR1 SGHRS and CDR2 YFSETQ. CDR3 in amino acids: CASIAGTGGETQYF. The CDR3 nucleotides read TGCGCCAGCATCGCCGGGACAGGGGGGGAGACCCAGTACTTC.

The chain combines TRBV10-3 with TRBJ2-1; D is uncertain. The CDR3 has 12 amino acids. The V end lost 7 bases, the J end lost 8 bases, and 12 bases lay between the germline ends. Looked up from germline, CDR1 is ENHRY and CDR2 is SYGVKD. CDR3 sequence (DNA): TGTGCCATCACCTCCTCAAGCGATGAGCAGTTCTTC. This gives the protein CAITSSSDEQFF.